This TCR beta chain is from a study of blood T cell repertoires in COVID-19. At the level of the study: Collection of acute and convalescent COVID-19 samples took place in the United States, Italy and Spain. Sources were T cells, B-cell-depleted T cells, or PBMCs; the material itself was cDNA or gDNA.

Regarding this clone: The junction and the germline gene differ at one end; a read error may be behind it.

The CDR3 totals 14 residues. Germline V gene sequence: CDR1 LGHDT, CDR2 YNNKEL (reference sequence). Per the authors' pipeline: Amplification of reference gene primers was used by the study to estimate nucleated cell counts. The repertoire was sequenced with immunoSEQ multiplex PCR; TCRdb's copy has only in-frame clones and lacks some. V, J and clone size are taken as reported in that table, and D and trimming were inferred from the DNA itself. This repertoire shows 150,000 or so clones, about 74% found once; its top ten account for around 3%. The TCR sequence derives from a woman older than 75 with acute or convalescent COVID-19. Material for sequencing was peripheral blood. The chain carries TRBV3-1 (or the pseudogene TRBV3-2) and TRBJ1-5; no reliable D call. The DNA for the CDR3 is TGTGCCAGAAGCCGGGAGCATAGCAATCAGCCCCAGCATTTT. Protein product: CARSREHSNQPQHF.